This T cell receptor beta chain was obtained from a study of blood T cells in healthy people across ages. V was trimmed by 3 bases and J by 2 bases, leaving 10 bases between them. The CDR3 has 14 amino acids. Germline V gives CDR1 SGHRS, CDR2 YFSETQ. This clonotype showed up many times. The antigen remains unidentified. Regarding the study as a whole: A strong correlation was found between TCR beta diversity and the percentage of naive T cells. Any changes in expanded clonotypes were possibly confounded, as donor CMV status remained unknown.

Next came a second PCR, run for roughly 6 to 11 cycles, which used a sample-barcoded 5' primer along with a J-beta primer mix. A template-switch adaptor containing 12 random nucleotides labeled each cDNA molecule. TCRdb re-called the 5' RACE reads with MiXCR, one entry per CDR3 protein. The sample lists roughly 900,000 distinct CDR3 sequences; about 28% were seen once. The specimen sequenced was blood. The sequence was collected from a woman aged 80 or over in good health. V is TRBV5-1 and J is TRBJ2-3; D uncertain. CDR3 nucleotides: TGCGCCAGCAGCTACAAAGGACCCACAGATACGCAGTATTTT. Amino acid sequence: CASSYKGPTDTQYF.